This TCR beta chain was sequenced during a study of cytomegalovirus exposure and HLA in healthy donors. In the PCR, 60 Vbeta and 13 Jbeta primers were used. The data were produced by immunoSEQ multiplex PCR, yet TCRdb's version contains in-frame clones alone and is incomplete. In the table there are 150,000 to 200,000 clones, around 74% of which are singletons. Germline CDR1 is MGHDK and CDR2 is SYGVNS. The CDR3 runs to 12 residues. This clone was detected a few times. The antigen remains unidentified. One junction end disagrees with the germline gene, perhaps due to a read error. Study-level findings and limits: Cytomegalovirus association was assigned to about 150 TCR beta chains. A later analysis linked a missense variant in DCLRE1C to the trimming of TCR beta V and J genes.

Material: PBMCs. The chain couples TRBV25-1 to TRBJ2-1; 8 bases agree with TRBD2. The source of this sequence is a female donor in good health and CMV-seronegative. CDR3 sequence reads: CASTPGGRNRVF. CDR3 DNA: TGTGCCAGCACCCCGGGAGGGCGAAATCGGGTCTTC.